The sequence of this T cell receptor (beta chain) was determined in a study of control samples from healthy donors and cancer patients. The table came from immunoSEQ multiplex PCR; TCRdb's copy has only in-frame clones and leaves some out. The data contain some 130,000 clones, 90% to 95% of them singletons. V was clipped by 5 bases and J by 5 bases, with 15 bases between them. CDR3 length equals 14 residues. Per germline, CDR1 SGHDN and CDR2 FVKESK. This clone has more than one count but fewer than ten. The V and J genes are TRBV14 and TRBJ2-5; D is perhaps TRBD2 (6 bases). The receptor was isolated from a man over 45 with head and neck cancer. What was sequenced was PBMCs. CDR3 amino acids: CASSARRGRETQYF. Here the CDR3 DNA reads TGTGCCAGCAGCGCCCGCCGGGGGAGGGAGACCCAGTACTTC.